The 21 T cell receptor beta chains presented below share a single source sample, sequenced in a study of CD8+ T cells in alopecia areata. Extracted RNA was reverse transcribed, and the resulting cDNA served as sequencing template. Repertoires were generated with immunoSEQ multiplex PCR, while TCRdb's copy carries only in-frame clones and drops some. The profile shows 190,000 or so clones, roughly 62% of them singletons. Stated treatment: oral pan-JAK inhibitor, 5-10 mg twice daily. The source material was CD8+ T cells sorted from blood, sampled at week 24, from a patient treated with tofacitinib. Receptor source: a human donor with alopecia areata.

Comment on this clone: Other DNA sequences from this sample encode an identical CDR3 as well. The CDR3 reads CAWSVQGNTEAFF. Written as DNA, the CDR3 is TGTGCCTGGAGTGTACAAGGGAACACTGAAGCTTTCTTT. V gene TRBV30 combines with J gene TRBJ1-1; unclear D gene. This CDR3 region has 13 residues. The germline V gene has CDR1 GTSNPN and CDR2 SVGIG (reference sequence). Trimming removed 0 bases from V and 1 base from J, with 6 bases in between.

This chain links TRBV27 with TRBJ2-5; 7 bases match TRBD1. CDR1 is MNHEY and CDR2 is SMNVEV in the germline V gene (reference sequence). V was clipped by 0 bases and J by 6 bases; unmatched bases: 4. The CDR3 totals 14 residues. In DNA form, the CDR3 reads TGTGCCAGCAGTTTATCTTCGACAGGGCAGACCCAGTACTTC. Translation: CASSLSSTGQTQYF.

V and J are TRBV7-9 and TRBJ2-7, with 7 bases aligning to TRBD1. CDR1 is SEHNR and CDR2 is FQNEAQ in the germline V gene (reference sequence). Losses at the gene ends were 2 bases for V and 0 bases for J; bases not matched to a gene: 7. The CDR3 is 16 amino acids. The CDR3 here is CASSLPPGDSSYEQYF. CDR3 in DNA: TGTGCCAGCAGCTTACCGCCTGGGGACAGCTCCTACGAGCAGTACTTC.

The genes are TRBV29-1 and TRBJ1-1; 7 nucleotides agree with TRBD1. Germline V lookup: CDR1 SQVTM, CDR2 ANQGSEA. The CDR3 length is 10 residues. V trimming: 6 bases; J trimming: 6 bases; junction bases outside the gene matches: 1. The CDR3 nucleotides are TGCAGCGTGCAGGGGGCTGAAGCTTTCTTT. Encoded protein: CSVQGAEAFF.

This clone was counted a few times. V usage is TRBV7-9 and J usage is TRBJ2-1; 7 nucleotides align to TRBD2. V lost 5 bases to trimming and J lost 0 bases; unmatched junction nucleotides: 7. The CDR3 runs 16 residues. The germline gives CDR1 SEHNR, CDR2 FQNEAQ (reference sequence). CDR3 DNA: TGTGCCAGCAGCCCGGTGGGCGGGAGCTCCTACAATGAGCAGTTCTTC. This encodes CASSPVGGSSYNEQFF.

The chain links TRBV7-2 to TRBJ2-3; 9 positions agree with TRBD1. The V and J ends lost 3 bases and 5 bases, in that order; junction bases with no gene match: 6. Per germline, CDR1 SGHTA and CDR2 FQGNSA. This CDR3 contains 15 residues. Here the CDR3 DNA reads TGTGCCAGCAGCTTCCGGGACAGGGCCGGAGATACGCAGTATTTT. As protein: CASSFRDRAGDTQYF.

The rearrangement joins TRBV5-1 to TRBJ2-7, with D possibly being TRBD1 or TRBD2 (5 bases each). Germline values: CDR1 SGHRS, CDR2 YFSETQ. Trimming pared 4 bases from V and 3 bases from J, leaving 14 bases between. The CDR3 has 14 amino acids. CDR3 loop: CASSGAGSGYEQYF. CDR3 coding DNA: TGCGCCAGCAGCGGGGCGGGCTCGGGCTACGAGCAGTACTTC.

This clone came up a few times. V usage is TRBV6-5 and J usage is TRBJ1-2; D remains unclear. Germline CDR1 is MNHEY and CDR2 is SVGAGI. V gave up 2 bases and J gave up 2 bases, with 6 bases separating them. This CDR3 is 13 amino acids long. The DNA for the CDR3 is TGTGCCAGCAGTTACGCGATAAACTATGGCTACACCTTC. This translates into CASSYAINYGYTF.

The chain links TRBV4-2 to TRBJ2-3, with D maybe TRBD2 (6 bases). V gave up 1 base and J gave up 0 bases, with 14 bases separating them. Germline values: CDR1 LGHNA, CDR2 YNFKEQ. CDR3 length equals 17 residues. CDR3 in DNA: TGTGCCAGCAGCCAAGCGGACCGCGGGGCTAGCACAGATACGCAGTATTTT. Its translation: CASSQADRGASTDTQYF.

DNA for the CDR3: TGTGCCACCAGCAGGGACAGGGGGACTCAAGAGACCCAGTACTTC. It specifies CATSRDRGTQETQYF. The rearrangement uses TRBV15 and TRBJ2-5; 10 nucleotides align to TRBD1. Losses at the gene ends were 3 bases for V and 2 bases for J; bases not matched to a gene: 3. CDR3 length equals 15 residues. The germline V gene has CDR1 LNHNV and CDR2 YYDKDF (reference sequence).

The rearrangement uses TRBV6-5 and TRBJ1-2; 9 positions agree with TRBD1. V gave up 2 bases and J gave up 4 bases; unmatched junction bases: 2. The CDR3 is 14 amino acids. Germline V gene sequence: CDR1 MNHEY, CDR2 SVGAGI. The chain's CDR3 is CASSYRTGAYGYTF. The CDR3 DNA sequence: TGTGCCAGCAGTTACAGGACAGGGGCCTATGGCTACACCTTC.

The sample holds a few counts of this clone. The chain carries TRBV5-1 and TRBJ2-1, with D maybe TRBD1 (5 bases). Germline CDR1 reads SGHRS; CDR2 reads YFSETQ. With 3 bases removed from V and 7 bases from J, the gap between germline ends came to 20 bases. CDR3 size: 16 residues. The CDR3 is CASSYKANWGGNEQFF. CDR3 DNA sequence: TGCGCCAGCAGCTACAAAGCGAATTGGGGCGGTAATGAGCAGTTCTTC. Supplemented by reference TRBV5-1 and TRBJ2-1, the full variable domain reads KAGVTQTPRYLIKTRGQQVTLSCSPISGHRSVSWYQQTPGQGLQFLFEYFSETQRNKGNFPGRFSGRQFSNSRSEMNVSTLELGDSALYLCASSYKANWGGNEQFFGPGTRLTVL.

This clone was observed a handful of times. The chain employs TRBV29-1 and TRBJ2-7; D may be TRBD2 (6 bases). This CDR3 region has 12 residues. Looked up from germline, CDR1 is SQVTM and CDR2 is ANQGSEA. V was cut by 4 bases and J by 3 bases, with 10 bases left in between. The DNA of the CDR3 is TGCAGCGTTGTGCCGGAGGGCTACGAGCAGTACTTC. Translation: CSVVPEGYEQYF.

The chain links TRBV11-2 to TRBJ2-3, with unresolved D. Germline CDR1 and CDR2: SGHAT and FQNNGV. V lost 10 bases, J lost 5 bases, and 13 bases lay in between. The CDR3 loop spans 12 amino acids. The CDR3 region is CATSLGIDTQYF. As DNA, the CDR3 is TGTGCCACCTCCTTGGGGATAGATACGCAGTATTTT.

The table lists this clone with a few counts. The genes are TRBV25-1 and TRBJ1-2, with D perhaps TRBD1 (5 bases). Germline V lookup: CDR1 MGHDK, CDR2 SYGVNS. Deletions cut 7 bases from V and 6 bases from J, with 9 bases between. The CDR3 consists of 11 residues. CDR3 coding DNA: TGTGCCAGCACAGGAGGGGATGGCTACACCTTC. Its protein is CASTGGDGYTF.

The chain is built from TRBV15 and TRBJ1-2; D not resolved. This CDR3 spans 13 amino acids. The V and J ends lost 0 bases and 8 bases respectively, with 10 bases between them. CDR1 is LNHNV, CDR2 YYDKDF, per germline (reference sequence). CDR3: CATSRDRLGGYTF. The DNA for the CDR3 is TGTGCCACCAGCAGAGATCGGCTTGGCGGCTACACCTTC.

The V gene is TRBV29-1, the J gene TRBJ1-2, with D maybe TRBD1 (5 bases). The CDR3 length is 14 residues. Trimming stripped 1 base from V and 2 bases from J, with 11 bases between. Germline loops: CDR1 SQVTM, CDR2 ANQGSEA. The CDR3 is CSVEGLGGNYGYTF. CDR3 sequence (DNA): TGCAGCGTTGAAGGTCTGGGGGGAAACTATGGCTACACCTTC.

This clone is a singleton in its sample. The rearrangement links TRBV30 to TRBJ2-7; D unresolved. Germline CDR1 GTSNPN, CDR2 SVGIG (reference sequence). This CDR3 has 14 amino acids. V was clipped by 0 bases and J by 2 bases, with 11 bases between them. As DNA, the CDR3 is TGTGCCTGGAGTGTACGTATTGATCCCTACGAGCAGTACTTC. Protein sequence: CAWSVRIDPYEQYF.

The chain recombines TRBV12-5 with TRBJ2-1; D perhaps matches TRBD1 (6 bases). Germline V gene data show CDR1 as LGHNT and CDR2 as FRNRAP. The CDR3 totals 14 residues. The CDR3 is CATQGSGGYNEQFF. The CDR3, as DNA: TGTGCCACTCAGGGGAGTGGGGGTTACAATGAGCAGTTCTTC.

V gene TRBV29-1 combines with J gene TRBJ2-7, with 8 bases that match TRBD2. The germline CDR1 and CDR2 sequences are SQVTM and ANQGSEA. V was pared by 6 bases and J by 4 bases, with 11 bases of the junction left unmatched. CDR3 length: 14 residues. The DNA of the CDR3 is TGCAGCGTATACTCCGGGACTAGACAATACGAGCAGTACTTC. Translating gives CSVYSGTRQYEQYF.

This clone was found a few times. This chain connects TRBV7-9 to TRBJ2-7; tentatively, D is TRBD2 (7 bases). Trimming took off 9 bases at V and 3 bases at J, with 15 bases between the two ends. Per germline, CDR1 SEHNR and CDR2 FQNEAQ (reference sequence). The CDR3 totals 13 residues. CDR3 DNA sequence: TGTGCCAGTGGGGGGGCCGAGATCTACGAGCAGTACTTC. Translation gives CASGGAEIYEQYF.